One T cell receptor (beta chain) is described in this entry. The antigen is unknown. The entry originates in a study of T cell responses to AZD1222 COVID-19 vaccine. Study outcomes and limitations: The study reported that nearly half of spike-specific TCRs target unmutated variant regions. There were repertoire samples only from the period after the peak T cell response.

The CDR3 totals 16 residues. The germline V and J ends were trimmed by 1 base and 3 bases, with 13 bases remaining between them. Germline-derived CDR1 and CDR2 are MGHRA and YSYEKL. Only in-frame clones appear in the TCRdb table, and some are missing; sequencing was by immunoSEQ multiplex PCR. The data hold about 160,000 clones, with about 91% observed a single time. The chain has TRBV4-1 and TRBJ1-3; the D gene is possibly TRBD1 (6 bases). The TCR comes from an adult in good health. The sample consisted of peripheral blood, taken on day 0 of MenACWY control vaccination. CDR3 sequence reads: CASSQGSTGIGNTIYF. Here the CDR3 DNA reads TGCGCCAGCAGCCAAGGGTCCACAGGGATTGGAAACACCATATATTTT.